The sequence of this T cell receptor (beta chain) was determined in a study of cytomegalovirus exposure and HLA in healthy donors. PCR primers comprised 60 Vbeta and 13 Jbeta primers. Assay used: immunoSEQ multiplex PCR; TCRdb lists only in-frame clones, some missing. The sample data list around 78,000 clones. The CDR3 has 16 amino acids. V gave up 5 bases and J gave up 0 bases; unmatched junction bases: 7. The germline CDR1 and CDR2 sequences are SQVTM and ANQGSEA. Points from the study as a whole: The classifier reportedly diagnosed cytomegalovirus status with high specificity and sensitivity. Rare sequences made up most TCRs, while some public TCRs were found in many donors.

Points on this clone: Its specificity is not known.

This chain links TRBV29-1 with TRBJ1-4, with 9 bases that match TRBD1. The receptor comes from a man younger than 35 in good health and CMV-seropositive. Sequencing input: PBMCs. In DNA form, the CDR3 reads TGCAGCGTTCCGACAGGGGGGAGTACAACTAATGAAAAACTGTTTTTT. It is translated as CSVPTGGSTTNEKLFF.